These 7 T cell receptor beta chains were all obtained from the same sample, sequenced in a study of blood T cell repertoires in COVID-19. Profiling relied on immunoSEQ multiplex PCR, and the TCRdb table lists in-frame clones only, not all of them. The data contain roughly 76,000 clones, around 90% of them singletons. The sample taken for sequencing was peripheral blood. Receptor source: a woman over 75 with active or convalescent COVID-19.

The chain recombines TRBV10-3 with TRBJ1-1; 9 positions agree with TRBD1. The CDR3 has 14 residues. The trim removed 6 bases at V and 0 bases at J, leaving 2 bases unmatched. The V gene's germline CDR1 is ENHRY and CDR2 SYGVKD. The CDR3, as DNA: TGTGCCATCAGATGGGACAGGGTGAACACTGAAGCTTTCTTT. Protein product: CAIRWDRVNTEAFF.

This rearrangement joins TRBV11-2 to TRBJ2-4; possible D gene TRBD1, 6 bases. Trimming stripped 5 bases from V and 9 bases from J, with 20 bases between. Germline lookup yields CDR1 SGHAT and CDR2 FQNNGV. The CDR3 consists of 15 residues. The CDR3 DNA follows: TGTGCCAGCAGCCAACGTTTTCCAGGGGATTCCATTCAGTACTTC. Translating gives CASSQRFPGDSIQYF.

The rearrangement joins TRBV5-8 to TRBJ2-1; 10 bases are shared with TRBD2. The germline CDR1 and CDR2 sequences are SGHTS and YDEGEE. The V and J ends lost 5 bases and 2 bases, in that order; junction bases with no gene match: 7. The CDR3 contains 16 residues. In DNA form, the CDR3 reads TGTGCCAGCAGGGGGCGTAGCGGGGGGACCTACAATGAGCAGTTCTTC. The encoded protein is CASRGRSGGTYNEQFF. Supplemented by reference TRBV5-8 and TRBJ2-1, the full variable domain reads EAGVTQSPTHLIKTRGQQATLRCSPISGHTSVYWYQQALGLGLQFLLWYDEGEERNRGNFPPRFSGRQFPNYSSELNVNALELEDSALYLCASRGRSGGTYNEQFFGPGTRLTVL.

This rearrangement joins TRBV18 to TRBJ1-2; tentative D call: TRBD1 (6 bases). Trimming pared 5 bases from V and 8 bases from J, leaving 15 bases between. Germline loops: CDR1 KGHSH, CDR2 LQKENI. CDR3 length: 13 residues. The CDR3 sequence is CASSGETGFGYTF. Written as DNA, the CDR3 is TGTGCCAGCTCAGGAGAGACAGGATTCGGCTACACCTTC. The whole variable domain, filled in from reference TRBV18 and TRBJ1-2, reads NAGVMQNPRHLVRRRGQEARLRCSPMKGHSHVYWYRQLPEEGLKFMVYLQKENIIDESGMPKERFSAEFPKEGPSILRIQQVVRGDSAAYFCASSGETGFGYTFGSGTRLTVV.

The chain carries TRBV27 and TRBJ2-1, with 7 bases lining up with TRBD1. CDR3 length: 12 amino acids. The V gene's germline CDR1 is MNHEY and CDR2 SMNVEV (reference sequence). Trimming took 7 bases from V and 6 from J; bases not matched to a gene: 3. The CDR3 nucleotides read TGTGCCAGCAAAGGACAGGCCAATGAGCAGTTCTTC. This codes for CASKGQANEQFF.

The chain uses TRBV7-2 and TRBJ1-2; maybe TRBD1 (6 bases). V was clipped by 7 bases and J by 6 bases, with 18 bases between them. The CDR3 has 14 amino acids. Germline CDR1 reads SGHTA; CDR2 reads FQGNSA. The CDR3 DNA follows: TGTGCCAGCAACCTACCGACAGGTTGGCATGGCTACACCTTC. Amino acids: CASNLPTGWHGYTF.

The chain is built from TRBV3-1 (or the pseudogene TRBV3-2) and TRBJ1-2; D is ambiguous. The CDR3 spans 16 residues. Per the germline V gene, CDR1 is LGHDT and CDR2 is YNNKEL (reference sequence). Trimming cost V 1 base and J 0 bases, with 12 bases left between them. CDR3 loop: CASSQVATVANYGYTF. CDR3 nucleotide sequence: TGTGCCAGCAGCCAAGTTGCCACAGTAGCTAACTATGGCTACACCTTC.